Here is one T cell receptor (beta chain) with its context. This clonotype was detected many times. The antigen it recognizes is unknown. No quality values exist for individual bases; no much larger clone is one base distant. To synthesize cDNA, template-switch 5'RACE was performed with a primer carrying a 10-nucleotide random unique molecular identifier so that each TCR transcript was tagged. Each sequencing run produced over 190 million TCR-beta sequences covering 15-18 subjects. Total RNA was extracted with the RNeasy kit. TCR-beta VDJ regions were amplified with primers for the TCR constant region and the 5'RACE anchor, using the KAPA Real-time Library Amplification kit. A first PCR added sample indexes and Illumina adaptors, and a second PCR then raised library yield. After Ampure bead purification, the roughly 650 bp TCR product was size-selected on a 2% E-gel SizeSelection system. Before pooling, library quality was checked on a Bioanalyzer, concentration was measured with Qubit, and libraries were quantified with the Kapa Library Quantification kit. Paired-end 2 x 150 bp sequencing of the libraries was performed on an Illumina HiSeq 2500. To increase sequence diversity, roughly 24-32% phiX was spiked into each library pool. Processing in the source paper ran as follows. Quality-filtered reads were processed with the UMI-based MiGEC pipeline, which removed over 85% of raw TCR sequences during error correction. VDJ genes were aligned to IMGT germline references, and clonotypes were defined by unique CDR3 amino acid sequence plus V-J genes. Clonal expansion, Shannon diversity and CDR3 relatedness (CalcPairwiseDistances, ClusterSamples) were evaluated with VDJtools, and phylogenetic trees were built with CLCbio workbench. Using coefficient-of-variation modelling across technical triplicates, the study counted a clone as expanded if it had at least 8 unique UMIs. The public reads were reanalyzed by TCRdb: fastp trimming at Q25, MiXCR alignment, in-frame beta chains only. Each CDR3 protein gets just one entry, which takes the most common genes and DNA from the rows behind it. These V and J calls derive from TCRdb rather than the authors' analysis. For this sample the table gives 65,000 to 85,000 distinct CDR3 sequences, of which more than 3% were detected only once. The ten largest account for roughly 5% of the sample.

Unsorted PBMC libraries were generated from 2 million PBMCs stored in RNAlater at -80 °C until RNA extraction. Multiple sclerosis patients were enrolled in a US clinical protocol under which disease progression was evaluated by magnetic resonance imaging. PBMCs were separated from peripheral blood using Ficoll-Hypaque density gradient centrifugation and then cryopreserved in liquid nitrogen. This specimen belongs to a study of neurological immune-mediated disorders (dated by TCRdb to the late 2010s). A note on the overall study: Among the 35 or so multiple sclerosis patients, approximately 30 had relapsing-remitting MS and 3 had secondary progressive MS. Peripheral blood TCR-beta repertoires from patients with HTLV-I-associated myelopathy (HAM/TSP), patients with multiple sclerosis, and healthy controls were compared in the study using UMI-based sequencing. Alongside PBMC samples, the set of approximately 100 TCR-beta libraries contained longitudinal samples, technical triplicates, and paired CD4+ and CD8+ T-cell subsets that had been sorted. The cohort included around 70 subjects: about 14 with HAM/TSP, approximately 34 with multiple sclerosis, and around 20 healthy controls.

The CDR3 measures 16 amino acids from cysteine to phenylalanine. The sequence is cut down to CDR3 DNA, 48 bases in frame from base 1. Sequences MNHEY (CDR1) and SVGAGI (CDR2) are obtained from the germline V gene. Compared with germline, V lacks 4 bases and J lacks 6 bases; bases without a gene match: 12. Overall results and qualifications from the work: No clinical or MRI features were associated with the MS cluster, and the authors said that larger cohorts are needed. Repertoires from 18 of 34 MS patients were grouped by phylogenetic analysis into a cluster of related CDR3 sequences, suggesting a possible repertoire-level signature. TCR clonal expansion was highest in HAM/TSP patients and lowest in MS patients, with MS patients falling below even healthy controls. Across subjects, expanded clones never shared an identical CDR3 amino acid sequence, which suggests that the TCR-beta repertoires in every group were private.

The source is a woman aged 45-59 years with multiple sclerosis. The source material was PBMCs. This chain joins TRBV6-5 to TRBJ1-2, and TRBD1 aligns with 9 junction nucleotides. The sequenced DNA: TGTGCCAGCAGTTCCGTATTGGGACAGGGTCAGGATGGCTACACCTTC. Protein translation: CASSSVLGQGQDGYTF.